One and the same sample provided the 16 T cell receptor beta chains below, sequenced in a study of CD8 T cells in ankylosing spondylitis. TCRdb reanalysed the 5' RACE reads using MiXCR and keeps one entry per CDR3 protein. The sample includes approximately 220,000 distinct CDR3 sequences, about 26% of them seen just once. The sequenced material came from blood, either unsorted or a sorted T cell fraction (not recorded which). All receptors come from a male donor with ankylosing spondylitis or in good health (not recorded which).

This clonotype showed up many times. The CDR3 loop reads CSAGMGQGFRETQYF. The CDR3 bases are TGCAGTGCTGGGATGGGTCAGGGATTCCGAGAGACCCAGTACTTC. The chain has TRBV20-1 and TRBJ2-5, with D possibly TRBD1 on 5 matching bases. Per the germline V gene, CDR1 is DFQATT and CDR2 is SNEGSKA (reference sequence). Trimming removed 5 bases from V and 4 bases from J, with 20 bases in between. The CDR3 runs to 15 residues.

The chain links TRBV10-3 to TRBJ2-1; TRBD1 is a possible D gene (6 bases). The germline V gene has CDR1 ENHRY and CDR2 SYGVKD. The germline V and J ends were trimmed by 1 base and 1 base, with 11 bases remaining between them. This CDR3 has 16 residues. CDR3 bases: TGTGCCATCAGTGAGTTGACAGGTGATTCCTACAATGAGCAGTTCTTC. Protein: CAISELTGDSYNEQFF.

This clonotype turned up a few times. The chain carries TRBV20-1 and TRBJ2-1; D might be TRBD2 (5 bases). Germline lookup yields CDR1 DFQATT and CDR2 SNEGSKA (reference sequence). The CDR3 spans 14 residues. The CDR3 here is CSAIWRVEADEQFF. The CDR3 DNA sequence: TGCAGCGCCATTTGGCGGGTTGAGGCCGATGAGCAGTTCTTC.

CDR3 residues: CSARDPGQGAGEQFF. CDR3 nucleotides: TGCAGTGCTAGAGATCCGGGACAGGGGGCGGGTGAGCAGTTCTTC. The chain carries TRBV20-1 and TRBJ2-1; the match to TRBD1 covers 12 bases. This CDR3 has 15 amino acids. Trimming at V came to 0 bases and at J to 9 bases, leaving 6 bases not matched to a gene. The germline V gene encodes CDR1 DFQATT and CDR2 SNEGSKA (reference sequence).

This clonotype has a count of ten or more. The chain links TRBV20-1 to TRBJ1-1, with D unresolved. The CDR3 spans 13 residues. CDR1 and CDR2 (germline): DFQATT, SNEGSKA (reference sequence). Trimming left V 6 bases short and J 1 base short, with 12 bases between. The CDR3 DNA sequence: TGCAGTGCCCCCGTTCGGGCGAACACTGAAGCTTTCTTT. Protein product: CSAPVRANTEAFF.

The chain recombines TRBV12-3 or TRBV12-4 with TRBJ2-5; 8 positions agree with TRBD2. The CDR3 has 14 residues. V lost 0 bases and J lost 4; bases outside the gene matches: 1. CDR3 DNA: TGTGCCAGCAGTTTAGCAGCGGGGGCAGAGACCCAGTACTTC. As protein: CASSLAAGAETQYF.

In this sample, this clonotype turned up many times. The CDR3, as DNA: TGTGCCAGCAGCTTAGCGATGGTAGCGTTTCGGTCCTACAATGAGCAGTTCTTC. Amino acids: CASSLAMVAFRSYNEQFF. The chain couples TRBV11-1 to TRBJ2-1, with D tentatively TRBD2 (5 bases). Trimming left V 0 bases short and J 1 base short, with 16 bases between. Per germline, CDR1 SGHAT and CDR2 FQDESV (reference sequence). The CDR3 spans 18 residues.

This sequence joins TRBV7-2 and TRBJ1-5, with D perhaps matching TRBD1 (5 bases). V was pared by 2 bases and J by 6 bases, with 14 bases between. The CDR3 contains 15 residues. Germline V gene data show CDR1 as SGHTA and CDR2 as FQGNSA. CDR3 coding DNA: TGTGCCAGCAGCTTATCTGGGCAGGGTGTTCAGCCCCAGCATTTT. Its protein is CASSLSGQGVQPQHF. The entire variable domain, with the rest obtained from reference TRBV7-2 and TRBJ1-5, is as follows: GAGVSQSPSNKVTEKGKDVELRCDPISGHTALYWYRQSLGQGLEFLIYFQGNSAPDKSGLPSDRFSAERTGGSVSTLTIQRTQQEDSAVYLCASSLSGQGVQPQHFGDGTRLSIL.

The sample holds many counts of this clonotype. V usage is TRBV5-1 and J usage is TRBJ2-1; 12 nucleotides agree with TRBD2. Germline trimming cut 2 bases from V and 5 bases from J; bases unmatched to any gene: 2. Germline CDR1 is SGHRS and CDR2 is YFSETQ. The CDR3 contains 15 residues. In DNA form, the CDR3 reads TGCGCCAGCAGCTTTCTAGCGGGAGGGGACAATGAGCAGTTCTTC. Its protein product is CASSFLAGGDNEQFF.

This clonotype was seen more than once but under ten times. CDR3 coding DNA: TGTGCCAGCAGCCACATGACACCCTACGAGCAGTACTTC. Amino acids: CASSHMTPYEQYF. The rearrangement uses TRBV3-1 and TRBJ2-7; D is unclear. Deletions cut 3 bases from V and 2 bases from J, with 8 bases between. Germline CDR1 and CDR2: LGHDT and YNNKEL (reference sequence). The CDR3 spans 13 residues.

J is TRBJ2-1 and V is TRBV4-2; the D call may be TRBD1 or TRBD2 (6 bases each). V dropped 0 bases and J dropped 9 bases, with 15 bases sitting between them. The CDR3 contains 15 residues. Germline V gene sequence: CDR1 LGHNA, CDR2 YNFKEQ. DNA for the CDR3: TGTGCCAGCAGCCAAGAAGGCAGCGGAGGGGGTGAGCAGTTCTTC. Protein: CASSQEGSGGGEQFF.

At least ten counts were recorded for this clonotype. The chain employs TRBV27 and TRBJ2-5; 9 bases are a match to TRBD1. The CDR3 totals 17 residues. J lost 3 bases, V lost 4 bases, and 12 bases had no gene match. Germline values: CDR1 MNHEY, CDR2 SMNVEV (reference sequence). CDR3 residues: CASSSRPWDRAEETQYF. The CDR3 region has the DNA TGTGCCAGCAGTTCCCGCCCTTGGGACAGGGCTGAAGAGACCCAGTACTTC.

This clonotype was counted at least ten times. CDR3 region: CASSPDSKRDTQYF. The CDR3 DNA follows: TGTGCCAGCAGCCCGGACTCCAAGCGAGATACGCAGTATTTT. J is TRBJ2-3 and V is TRBV3-1; D is perhaps TRBD2 (5 bases). Germline CDR1 and CDR2: LGHDT and YNNKEL (reference sequence). This CDR3 contains 14 residues. Between the trimmed V and J ends, which lost 4 bases and 5 bases, there was a span of 13 bases.

With respect to this clonotype: A much bigger clone sits one base away, suggesting this may be a read error. The chain couples TRBV20-1 to TRBJ2-1; 7 nucleotides agree with TRBD2. The CDR3 spans 16 residues. In germline, CDR1 is DFQATT, CDR2 SNEGSKA (reference sequence). J was trimmed by 0 bases and V by 0 bases; bases with no gene match: 5. The CDR3: CSARDFSGASYNEQFF. In nucleotides, the CDR3 is TGCAGTGCTAGAGATTTCAGCGGGGCCTCCTACAATGAGCAGTTCTTC.

This clonotype was counted between two and nine times. The CDR3 region is CSARDPTSRSYEQYF. The CDR3 DNA is TGCAGTGCTAGAGATCCGACTAGCCGATCCTACGAGCAGTACTTC. This chain joins TRBV20-1 and TRBJ2-7; 7 nucleotides align to TRBD2. Germline V gene lookup returns CDR1 DFQATT and CDR2 SNEGSKA (reference sequence). The CDR3 runs 15 residues. V shed 0 bases and J 1 base; nucleotides not matched to a gene: 6.

The J gene is TRBJ1-4, the V gene TRBV28; 10 nucleotides agree with TRBD1. The CDR3 sequence is 16 residues long. The trim removed 5 bases at V and 7 bases at J, leaving 10 bases unmatched. Per the germline V gene, CDR1 is MDHEN and CDR2 is SYDVKM. The CDR3 region is CASSPGQGLSSEKLFF. DNA for the CDR3: TGTGCCAGCAGTCCGGGACAGGGGTTAAGCAGTGAAAAACTGTTTTTT.